Detailed here is one TCR beta chain. Its antigen is still unknown. The record originates from a study of T cell repertoires in ileal Crohn's disease. Data came from immunoSEQ multiplex PCR; TCRdb stores just in-frame clones and leaves some out. Of 11,000 to 15,000 clones listed, 80% to 90% are singletons. Germline V gene data show CDR1 as SGHRS and CDR2 as YFSETQ. This CDR3 has 16 residues. J gave up 1 base and V 4 bases, and 9 bases lay outside the gene matches. Study-level results: All patients with clonality above 26.8% had endoscopic recurrence. Clonal expansions were more frequent in active smokers than non-smokers at surgery.

Sequencing used ileal tissue. The chain uses TRBV5-1 and TRBJ2-5; TRBD2 matches 8 bases. The clonotype comes from an adult with Crohn's disease. Written as DNA, the CDR3 is TGCGCCAGCAGCCCTCCCAGCGGGGGTTTCCAAGAGACCCAGTACTTC. Its protein is CASSPPSGGFQETQYF.